This TCR beta chain came from a study of T cell repertoires in aging, cancer and after chemotherapy. V was clipped by 3 bases and J by 0 bases; unmatched bases: 2. The length of the CDR3 is 14 residues. Germline values: CDR1 KGHSH, CDR2 LQKENI. The template was genomic DNA from peripheral blood, not RNA. This clonotype was observed once. A mixed TRB-A/B primer pool amplified rearranged TRB by multiplex touch-down PCR. Each CDR3 protein is one row after TCRdb ran MiXCR on the multiplex PCR reads. The data show more than 15,000 distinct CDR3 sequences, around half seen once. The sequenced material came from blood. This TCR was sampled from a human donor in good health. V is TRBV18 and J is TRBJ2-7, with 7 positions matching TRBD2. CDR3 region: CASSPGGSSYEQYF. For the CDR3, the DNA is TGTGCCAGCTCACCGGGCGGGAGCTCCTACGAGCAGTACTTC.